This TCR beta chain was identified during a study of metastatic and nonmetastatic thyroid tumors. The wider study: From malignant and benign thyroid patients, repertoires in blood and in tumor or nodule tissue were compared. General study findings and limits: Significantly greater TCR beta diversity was reportedly found in malignant thyroid tumors than in benign nodules (in blood and tumor).

This clone was observed a handful of times. The antigen remains undetermined. The length of the CDR3 is 14 residues. Per germline, CDR1 LNHDA and CDR2 SQIVND (reference sequence). The V segment lost 7 bases and the J segment 10 bases; nucleotides outside the gene matches: 11. Each patient went into thyroid surgery without having received any treatment. TCRdb redid the clone calls on the PCR reads using MiXCR. The repertoire has 5,400 or so clones, 33% of them found once; the top ten carry 20% to 25%. The sequencing input was adjacent normal tissue. This chain links TRBV19 with TRBJ1-1, with 11 bases aligning to TRBD1. This sequence originates from a female donor with papillary thyroid cancer or a benign thyroid nodule (not recorded which). Some clones in this sample may be carry-over from other donors' samples. The CDR3 DNA reads TGTGCCAGTAACTCATTGGGGACAGGGGGGTTAGCTTTCTTT. Residues: CASNSLGTGGLAFF.